Listed below are T cell receptor beta chains from one sample, sequenced in a study of blood T cell repertoires in COVID-19. Measured with immunoSEQ multiplex PCR; TCRdb has only the in-frame clones, and not every one. The data contain around 130,000 clones, approximately 85% of them singletons. Material for sequencing was peripheral blood. All receptors derive from a human donor in a cohort sampled during active COVID-19. CDR3s include the opening cysteine and the closing phenylalanine or tryptophan. The order of the fields is clone size, D gene, J gene, V gene, CDR3 DNA, CDR3 protein. The D gene is left open where the match is weak. Part of the rows lack a size; the others show once, few, many or a class for expanded clones.

>many|-|TRBJ2-2|TRBV6-5
TGTGCCAGCAGACCAACAGGGCCCGGGGAGCTGTTTTTT
CASRPTGPGELFF
>-|TRBD2|TRBJ2-1|TRBV5-1
TGCGCCAGCAGCGCTCAACCTAGCGGGCACAATGAGCAGTTCTTC
CASSAQPSGHNEQFF
>-|-|TRBJ1-4|TRBV19
TGTGCCAGTAGTACCGCTGGTCGGCTGTTTTTT
CASSTAGRLFF
>-|-|TRBJ1-1|TRBV4-2
TGTGCCAGCAGCCAAGATGGGACGGTGGGGGCCGAAGCTTTCTTT
CASSQDGTVGAEAFF
>-|-|TRBJ1-1|TRBV18
TGTGCCACCACCTCGCAGATGAACACTGAAGCTTTCTTT
CATTSQMNTEAFF
>-|TRBD2|TRBJ2-3|TRBV4-2
TGTGCCAGCAGCCAACCGGGACTAGCGGGGCGGGGGGATACGCAGTATTTT
CASSQPGLAGRGDTQYF
>-|TRBD2|TRBJ2-3|TRBV18
TGTGCCAGCTCACCGACTAGCCGCACAGATACGCAGTATTTT
CASSPTSRTDTQYF
>-|TRBD2|TRBJ2-7|TRBV5-4
TGTGCCAGCAGCGACAAGAAGCGGGGGCCCTACGAGCAGTACTTC
CASSDKKRGPYEQYF
>-|-|TRBJ2-7|TRBV6-1
TGTGCCAGCAGTGAATTGGCTCCCACCTACGAGCAGTACTTC
CASSELAPTYEQYF
>-|-|TRBJ2-1|TRBV5-6
TGTGCCAGCAGCTCCTCGAGTATCTACAATGAGCAGTTCTTC
CASSSSSIYNEQFF
>-|TRBD1|TRBJ2-7|TRBV5-1
TGCGCCAGCAGCAATTACCGGGACAGGGGAACCTACGAGCAGTACTTC
CASSNYRDRGTYEQYF
>-|TRBD1|TRBJ1-2|TRBV19
TGTGCCAGTACTCGGACAGGGGGCAGGCACTATGGCTACACCTTC
CASTRTGGRHYGYTF
>-|-|TRBJ2-5|TRBV2
TGTGCCAGCAGGTTCTACGGGGAGACCCAGTACTTC
CASRFYGETQYF
>-|-|TRBJ1-2|TRBV20-1
TGCAGTGCTGTCATCCCCTATGGCTACACCTTC
CSAVIPYGYTF
>-|TRBD2|TRBJ2-3|TRBV15
TGTGCCACCAGCAGAGGGTTAGCTAGCGGGGGGCCTGATACGCAGTATTTT
CATSRGLASGGPDTQYF
>few|TRBD1|TRBJ2-2|TRBV7-8
TGTGCCAGCAGCTCACAGGGGGCGGGAAACACCGGGGAGCTGTTTTTT
CASSSQGAGNTGELFF
>-|-|TRBJ1-1|TRBV12-3/TRBV12-4
TGTGCCAGCAGTTTAAAGAGGGACACTGAAGCTTTCTTT
CASSLKRDTEAFF
>-|-|TRBJ2-7|TRBV6-5
TGTGCCAGCAGTCCTGTCCGTGCCTACGAGCAGTACTTC
CASSPVRAYEQYF
>-|-|TRBJ1-2|TRBV12-3/TRBV12-4
TGTGCCAGCAGTTTCAGGGCCGATGGCTACACCTTC
CASSFRADGYTF
>-|TRBD1|TRBJ2-1|TRBV5-1
TGCGCCAGCAGCGAACTAACAGGGGGCTCCTACAATGAGCAGTTCTTC
CASSELTGGSYNEQFF
>-|-|TRBJ2-7|TRBV3-1/TRBV3-2
TGTGCCAGCAGCCCCCGGGCGAGGGGGTGGTACGAGCAGTACTTC
CASSPRARGWYEQYF
>-|TRBD1|TRBJ2-7|TRBV9
TGTGCCAGCAGCGTCAGGGGGCTGGGCGAGCAGTACTTC
CASSVRGLGEQYF
>-|-|TRBJ1-2|TRBV2
TGTGCCAGCAGTGAAGTTAATAACTATGGCTACACCTTC
CASSEVNNYGYTF
>-|-|TRBJ2-1|TRBV7-8
TGTGCCAGCAGCTTCCAACAGGGTGCCTACAATGAGCAGTTCTTC
CASSFQQGAYNEQFF
>once|-|TRBJ2-3|TRBV9
TGTGCCAGCAGCGTAGTAGCCGCGGGCGGCACAGATACGCAGTATTTT
CASSVVAAGGTDTQYF
>-|-|TRBJ1-2|TRBV3-1/TRBV3-2
TGTGCCAGCAGCCAAGATGTGGGGAGCTACTATGGCTACACCTTC
CASSQDVGSYYGYTF
>-|-|TRBJ2-7|TRBV11-2
TGTGCCAGCAGCACTCCGGGTCCTGGCTACGAGCAGTACTTC
CASSTPGPGYEQYF
>-|TRBD1|TRBJ2-1|TRBV3-1/TRBV3-2
TGTGCCACTGGGGGACAGGGGGCAGGGAGGTCCTACAATGAGCAGTTCTTC
CATGGQGAGRSYNEQFF
>-|-|TRBJ2-3|TRBV7-2
TGTGCCAGCAGCTTGCGGGGCGGCACAGATACGCAGTATTTT
CASSLRGGTDTQYF
>-|-|TRBJ1-2|TRBV5-3
TGTGCCAGAAGGACGGGGTCGCCTTATGGCTACACCTTC
CARRTGSPYGYTF
>-|-|TRBJ1-4|TRBV5-4
TGTGCCAGCAGTCCCGAGGCCAGCGGGAGTGAAAAACTGTTTTTT
CASSPEASGSEKLFF
>-|-|TRBJ2-7|TRBV5-5
TGTGCCAGCAGCTTGGCCGTACAGGGTAGAATCCCCTACGAGCAGTACTTC
CASSLAVQGRIPYEQYF
>-|-|TRBJ1-1|TRBV2
TGTGCCAGCAAAGAGGGCCGGACTGAAGCTTTCTTT
CASKEGRTEAFF
>-|-|TRBJ2-2|TRBV10-3
TGTGCTACGGCAGGGCAGGGGAGAGGTACCGGGGAGCTGTTTTTT
CATAGQGRGTGELFF
>-|-|TRBJ1-2|TRBV6-5
TGTGCCAGTGGGATGACAGGATATGGCTACACCTTC
CASGMTGYGYTF
>many|-|TRBJ1-5|TRBV30
TGTGCCTGGAGTTCGCGGGGAAATCAGCCCCAGCATTTT
CAWSSRGNQPQHF
>-|-|TRBJ1-5|TRBV5-1
TGCGCCAGCAGCCAGGTCCCGGGCAATCAGCCCCAGCATTTT
CASSQVPGNQPQHF
>-|-|TRBJ1-1|TRBV7-8
TGTGCCAGCAGCTTGGCCAACCCGGGACAATCGAACACTGAAGCTTTCTTT
CASSLANPGQSNTEAFF
>-|-|TRBJ2-7|TRBV9
TGTGCCAGCAGCGTGGCCCACTATGGCGAGCAGTACTTC
CASSVAHYGEQYF
>few|-|TRBJ1-3|TRBV4-2
TGTGCCAGCAGCCAAATACAGGGCAGCTCTGGAAACACCATATATTTT
CASSQIQGSSGNTIYF
>-|-|TRBJ2-1|TRBV19
TGTGCCAGTAGTATAGAGGAGTTCTCTTACAATGAGCAGTTCTTC
CASSIEEFSYNEQFF
>-|TRBD2|TRBJ2-3|TRBV10-2
TGCGCCAGCAGGACTAGCGGGGGCACAGATACGCAGTATTTT
CASRTSGGTDTQYF
>-|TRBD2|TRBJ2-5|TRBV3-1/TRBV3-2
TGTGCCAGCAGCCTTAGCGGGGCCGCTATGACCCAGTACTTC
CASSLSGAAMTQYF
>-|-|TRBJ1-1|TRBV6-5
TGTGCCAGCAGTTACCTATCGAACACTGAAGCTTTCTTT
CASSYLSNTEAFF
>-|TRBD2|TRBJ2-3|TRBV7-9
TGTGCCAGCAGCTTCACGGGGGGGGGCACAGATACGCAGTATTTT
CASSFTGGGTDTQYF
>-|-|TRBJ2-7|TRBV2
TGTGCCAGCAAACAGGGCCTTGACTCCTACGAGCAGTACTTC
CASKQGLDSYEQYF
>-|-|TRBJ1-4|TRBV13
TGTGCCAGCAGCTTAGGCCGGGCGGGGCTTGTGGAAAAACTGTTTTTT
CASSLGRAGLVEKLFF
>-|-|TRBJ1-2|TRBV19
TGTGCCAGTAGTATAGCCGGGAACTATGGCTACACCTTC
CASSIAGNYGYTF